This T cell receptor (beta chain) was sequenced for a study of T cell repertoires in cytomegalovirus infection. Study-wide context: Matching HLA type and CMV infection were both indicated by public TCR beta signatures. Overall study findings and caveats: In two of eight donors, the top clonotype was HLA-C-restricted CMV-specific. Carriers of CMV and the relevant HLA type were discriminated by public TCR beta frequency.

A note on this clonotype: Its target is unknown.

TCRdb reanalysed the reads using MiXCR and keeps one entry per CDR3 protein. The table includes roughly 310,000 distinct CDR3 sequences, approximately 32% detected once. Here the sequenced sample was cultured PBMCs, taken from culture after CMV antigen stimulation. This sequence originates from a human donor in good health (CMV status not recorded). Some clones in this sample may be carry-over from other donors' samples.

In DNA form, the CDR3 reads TGTGCCAGCAGCTTAGTAGCCAGTTCAGAGACCCAGTACTTC. Translating it yields CASSLVASSETQYF. The V call is TRBV7-8, the J call TRBJ2-5, with D unclear. CDR3 size: 14 residues. CDR1 and CDR2 from the germline V gene are SGHVS and FQNEAQ. V lost 1 base and J 4 bases, leaving 10 bases between the germline ends.